This T cell receptor (beta chain) was captured by sequencing in a study of T-cell memory formation after mild COVID-19. CDR3 length: 15 residues. The V gene's germline CDR1 is SGDLS and CDR2 YYNGEE. V gave up 2 bases and J gave up 4 bases, with 13 bases separating them. Constant-segment primers and 5'RACE yielded cDNA libraries for TCR alpha and TCR beta, each carrying sample barcodes and UMIs. TCRdb used MiXCR to reprocess the 5' RACE reads, holding one entry per CDR3 protein. This table holds more than 350,000 distinct CDR3 sequences, around 21% found once. The TCR originated in an adult woman who had mild COVID-19 (a few samples of this study predate the infection). Cell type and time point are not known. The chain is built from TRBV9 and TRBJ2-1, with TRBD1 as a possible D gene (6 bases). The sequencing sample was made of PBMCs or a T cell subset sorted from them (not recorded which). DNA of the CDR3: TGTGCCAGCAGCGTCACTAGGGGGACGTACAATGAGCAGTTCTTC. This sequence encodes CASSVTRGTYNEQFF.